A selection of T cell receptor beta chains follows, all from one sample in a study of T cell responses to AZD1222 COVID-19 vaccine. Profiled with immunoSEQ multiplex PCR; TCRdb holds only in-frame clones, not every one. The repertoire holds roughly 150,000 clones, with around nine tenths as singletons. Sequenced here: peripheral blood, sampled on day 0 of AZD1222 vaccination. The receptors derive from an adult in good health. CDR3s include the opening cysteine and the closing phenylalanine or tryptophan. A D gene is named only where the DNA matches it firmly. Not every row has a clone size; where given, it reads once, few, many or a size class.

j_call | cdr3_length | clone_size | d_call | v_call | cdr3_nt | cdr3_aa
TRBJ1-1 | 15 | . | TRBD1 | TRBV6-1 | TGTGCCAGCAGTGAAAGACAGGGGGGGAGCACTGAAGCTTTCTTT | CASSERQGGSTEAFF
TRBJ1-1 | 14 | . | . | TRBV30 | TGTGCCTGGAGCATCTCCCTCATGAACACTGAAGCTTTCTTT | CAWSISLMNTEAFF
TRBJ1-1 | 13 | once | . | TRBV5-6 | TGTGCCAGCAGCTCGACCGAGAACACTGAAGCTTTCTTT | CASSSTENTEAFF
TRBJ1-2 | 14 | . | . | TRBV4-2 | TGTGCCAGCAGCCAAGAAGGAGGGGTACATGGCTACACCTTC | CASSQEGGVHGYTF
TRBJ1-3 | 15 | . | . | TRBV5-6 | TGTGCCAGCAGCTTGGAAGGTCGCGGGGAGGACACCATATATTTT | CASSLEGRGEDTIYF
TRBJ1-1 | 11 | . | . | TRBV19 | TGTGCCAGTATAGCGGGCACTGAAGCTTTCTTT | CASIAGTEAFF
TRBJ2-5 | 17 | . | TRBD2 | TRBV7-9 | TGTGCCAGCAGCTTAACGAGACCGGGACTATCAAGAGAGGCCCAGTACTTC | CASSLTRPGLSREAQYF
TRBJ2-3 | 16 | . | TRBD2 | TRBV4-3 | TGCGCCAGCAGCCATCTGGGAGCGGGAAGTCCAGATACGCAGTATTTT | CASSHLGAGSPDTQYF
TRBJ2-2 | 14 | once | . | TRBV3-1/TRBV3-2 | TGTGCCAGCAGCCACTGGGGGGACACCGGGGAGCTGTTTTTT | CASSHWGDTGELFF
TRBJ1-1 | 15 | . | TRBD1 | TRBV6-2/TRBV6-3 | TGTGCCAGCAGCCGTTTCTGGACAGGGGGCCCTGAAGCTTTCTTT | CASSRFWTGGPEAFF
TRBJ1-4 | 16 | . | TRBD1 | TRBV15 | TGTGCCACCAGCAGGAGGTCCGGGACAGGGGGGGAAAAACTGTTTTTT | CATSRRSGTGGEKLFF
TRBJ1-2 | 12 | . | . | TRBV18 | TGTGCCAGCGCTAACCGTCAAAATGGCTACACCTTC | CASANRQNGYTF
TRBJ1-3 | 15 | . | . | TRBV5-6 | TGTGCCAGCAGCTTGTATGCTACCTCTGGAAACACCATATATTTT | CASSLYATSGNTIYF
TRBJ2-2 | 19 | . | TRBD2 | TRBV9 | TGTGCCAGCAGCGGACTACTAGCGGGAGGGCCTCGGTACACCGGGGAGCTGTTTTTT | CASSGLLAGGPRYTGELFF
TRBJ1-5 | 13 | . | TRBD1 | TRBV24-1 | TGTGCCATTGGACAGGGGAGCAATCAGCCCCAGCATTTT | CAIGQGSNQPQHF
TRBJ2-1 | 13 | . | . | TRBV5-1 | TGCGCCAGCAGCTCCGGCTTCGGCGATGAGCAGTTCTTC | CASSSGFGDEQFF
TRBJ2-4 | 15 | . | . | TRBV6-1 | TGTGCCAGCAGTGAAGCGACCCGGGTCAAAAACATTCAGTACTTC | CASSEATRVKNIQYF
TRBJ1-6 | 13 | . | . | TRBV6-1 | TGTGCCAGCAGTGATTCCGGGAGTTCACCCCTCCACTTT | CASSDSGSSPLHF
TRBJ1-4 | 17 | . | TRBD1 | TRBV3-1/TRBV3-2 | TGTGCCAGCAGCCAATCGGGACAGCCCTTGGGTGGGGAAAAACTGTTTTTT | CASSQSGQPLGGEKLFF
TRBJ1-5 | 13 | . | . | TRBV3-1/TRBV3-2 | TGTGCCAGCAGCCGTTTATCGGGTGCACCCCAGCATTTT | CASSRLSGAPQHF
TRBJ1-1 | 15 | . | . | TRBV7-2 | TGTGCCAGCAGCTCCCCCGGGGGCCGTGGCACTGAAGCTTTCTTT | CASSSPGGRGTEAFF
TRBJ2-3 | 16 | . | . | TRBV7-2 | TGTGCCAGCAGCTTAAATTGGGCCGAAAGCACAGATACGCAGTATTTT | CASSLNWAESTDTQYF
TRBJ2-1 | 15 | . | TRBD2 | TRBV4-1 | TGCGCCAGCAGCCAGGGGACTAGCGGGTCTGATGAGCAGTTCTTC | CASSQGTSGSDEQFF
TRBJ2-1 | 14 | . | . | TRBV5-1 | TGCGCCAGCAGCTTGGGTCGGGAACGGAGTGAGCAGTTCTTC | CASSLGRERSEQFF
TRBJ1-2 | 14 | . | . | TRBV7-9 | TGTGCCAGCAGCTTAAGGGGTGAGGGCTATGGCTACACCTTC | CASSLRGEGYGYTF
TRBJ2-3 | 15 | . | TRBD2 | TRBV6-2/TRBV6-3 | TGTGCCAGCAGTCCGGGACTAGCGGCCCTAGATACGCAGTATTTT | CASSPGLAALDTQYF
TRBJ1-5 | 14 | . | . | TRBV5-1 | TGCGCCAGCAGCTTGGGGACGGGGAATCAGCCCCAGCATTTT | CASSLGTGNQPQHF
TRBJ1-5 | 14 | . | TRBD1 | TRBV7-8 | TGTGCCAGCAGCTTGGCGGGACAGGGGAGGCCCCAGCATTTT | CASSLAGQGRPQHF
TRBJ1-5 | 16 | . | TRBD1 | TRBV5-5 | TGTGCCAGCAGCTTACCGGGACAGGGGGCTGGACAGCCCCAGCATTTT | CASSLPGQGAGQPQHF
TRBJ1-2 | 16 | few | . | TRBV4-2 | TGTGCCAGCAGCGAAGGGGACGGACAGACCCACTATGGCTACACCTTC | CASSEGDGQTHYGYTF
TRBJ2-7 | 12 | . | . | TRBV6-5 | TGTGCCAGCAGTTATGGGTCGGGTACACAGTACTTC | CASSYGSGTQYF
TRBJ1-2 | 13 | . | . | TRBV28 | TGTGCCACCCGAGGGAGGGTACCCTATGGCTACACCTTC | CATRGRVPYGYTF
TRBJ2-2 | 15 | . | . | TRBV19 | TGTGCCAGTAGTATCTACATCGGAGGCACCGGGGAGCTGTTTTTT | CASSIYIGGTGELFF
TRBJ1-1 | 16 | . | TRBD1 | TRBV28 | TGTGCCAGCAGTTCCCCGACAGGGGTAGGGTACACTGAAGCTTTCTTT | CASSSPTGVGYTEAFF
TRBJ1-2 | 15 | . | . | TRBV9 | TGTGCCAGCAGCCCTCAGGGGATGTCCAGCTATGGCTACACCTTC | CASSPQGMSSYGYTF
TRBJ2-1 | 15 | . | TRBD2 | TRBV6-5 | TGTGCCAGCTCCCGGTGGCGGGAGGCCTCCAGGGAGCAGTTCTTC | CASSRWREASREQFF
TRBJ1-1 | 15 | . | . | TRBV6-6 | TGTGCCAGCAGTGGCTCCGGGGCCCTAGGGGGGGAAGCTTTCTTT | CASSGSGALGGEAFF